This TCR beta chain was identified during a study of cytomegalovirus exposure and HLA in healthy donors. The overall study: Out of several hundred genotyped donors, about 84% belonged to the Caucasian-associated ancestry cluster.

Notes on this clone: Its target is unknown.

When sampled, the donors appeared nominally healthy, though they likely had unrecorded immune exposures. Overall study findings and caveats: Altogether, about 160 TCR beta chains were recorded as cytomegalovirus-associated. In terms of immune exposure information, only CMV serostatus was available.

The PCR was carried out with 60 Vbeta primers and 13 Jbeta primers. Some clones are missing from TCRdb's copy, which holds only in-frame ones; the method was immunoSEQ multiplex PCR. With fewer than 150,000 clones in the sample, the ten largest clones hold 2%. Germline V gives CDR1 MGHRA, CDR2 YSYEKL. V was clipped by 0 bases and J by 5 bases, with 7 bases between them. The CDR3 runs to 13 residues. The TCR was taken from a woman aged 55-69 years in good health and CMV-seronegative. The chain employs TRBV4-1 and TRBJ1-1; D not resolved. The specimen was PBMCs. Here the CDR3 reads CASSQDGVTEAFF. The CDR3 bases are TGCGCCAGCAGCCAAGACGGGGTAACTGAAGCTTTCTTT.